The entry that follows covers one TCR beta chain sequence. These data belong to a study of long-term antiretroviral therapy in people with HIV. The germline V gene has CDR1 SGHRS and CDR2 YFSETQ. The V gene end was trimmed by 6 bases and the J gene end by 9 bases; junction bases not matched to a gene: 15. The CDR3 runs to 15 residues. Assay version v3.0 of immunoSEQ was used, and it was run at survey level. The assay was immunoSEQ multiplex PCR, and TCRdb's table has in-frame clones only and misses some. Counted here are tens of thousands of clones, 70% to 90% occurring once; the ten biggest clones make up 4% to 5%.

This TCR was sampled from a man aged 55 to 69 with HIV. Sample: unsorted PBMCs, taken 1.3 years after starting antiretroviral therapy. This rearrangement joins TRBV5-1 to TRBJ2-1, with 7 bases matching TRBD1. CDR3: CASTDTGTELSEQFF. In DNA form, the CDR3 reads TGCGCCAGCACTGATACCGGGACAGAGCTATCTGAGCAGTTCTTC.